This note documents a single TCR beta chain sequence. TCRdb re-called the reads through MiXCR, storing one row per CDR3 protein. The data hold roughly 640,000 distinct CDR3 sequences, with around 24% observed a single time. These data originate in a study of T cell repertoires in cytomegalovirus infection. There are 10 residues in the CDR3. Germline V gene lookup returns CDR1 LNHDA and CDR2 SQIVND (reference sequence). V shed 8 bases and J shed 10 bases, with 9 bases lying between them. Source material: CD8+ T cells from PBMCs. The sequence was obtained from a human donor in good health (CMV status not recorded). Some clones in this sample may be carry-over from other donors' samples. The rearrangement links TRBV19 to TRBJ2-1; D gene uncertain. This chain's CDR3 is CASVGAEQFF. CDR3 DNA: TGTGCCAGTGTGGGTGCCGAGCAGTTCTTC.